This T cell receptor beta chain is from a study of blood T cell repertoires in COVID-19. Study summary: Material from acute and convalescent COVID-19 was sourced from the United States, Italy and Spain.

Original analysis: Estimates of nucleated cell counts were drawn from the amplification of reference gene primers. The repertoire was sequenced with immunoSEQ multiplex PCR; TCRdb's copy has only in-frame clones and lacks some. V and J calls and clone size are as listed in that table; D and trimming were resolved from the DNA. Of hundreds of thousands of clones listed, around 90% were seen once; the top ten hold around 9.6%. V was pared by 1 base and J by 4 bases, with 7 bases of the junction left unmatched. Germline CDR1 LGHDT, CDR2 YNNKEL (reference sequence). CDR3 length: 15 residues. Source material: peripheral blood. The clonotype was recovered from a woman aged 70-85 years with COVID-19, enrolled during active disease. The chain combines TRBV3-1 (or the pseudogene TRBV3-2) with TRBJ2-7; 7 bases are shared with TRBD2. The CDR3 DNA reads TGTGCCAGCAGCCAAGGTAAGAGCGGGACGTACGAGCAGTACTTC. It encodes CASSQGKSGTYEQYF.